This is a list of T cell receptor beta chains from one sample in a study of blood T cell repertoires in COVID-19. TCRdb's copy holds only in-frame clones and misses some; the assay was immunoSEQ multiplex PCR. The sample holds roughly 41,000 clones; 87% are singletons and the top ten take more than 15%. Sequences were obtained from peripheral blood. The receptors come from a human donor in a cohort sampled during active COVID-19. CDR3s include the opening cysteine and the closing phenylalanine or tryptophan. A D gene is named only where the DNA matches it firmly. A row's size may be missing; if present it is once, few, many or a size class.

clone_size: -; d_call: -; v_call: TRBV6-5; j_call: TRBJ1-1; cdr3_nt: TGTGCCAGCCGACAAATGAGGACTGGCACTGAAGCTTTCTTT; cdr3_aa: CASRQMRTGTEAFF
clone_size: few; d_call: TRBD2; v_call: TRBV2; j_call: TRBJ2-1; cdr3_nt: TGTGCCAGCAGGAAGACTAGCGGGAGTATTAGCGATGAGCAGTTCTTC; cdr3_aa: CASRKTSGSISDEQFF
clone_size: -; d_call: -; v_call: TRBV7-2; j_call: TRBJ1-5; cdr3_nt: TGTGCCAGCAGCTTAGGGGAGATTCAGCCCCAGCATTTT; cdr3_aa: CASSLGEIQPQHF
clone_size: -; d_call: TRBD1; v_call: TRBV4-1; j_call: TRBJ2-2; cdr3_nt: TGCGCCAGCAGCCGGCCGGGACAGGGCCCCACCGGGGAGCTGTTTTTT; cdr3_aa: CASSRPGQGPTGELFF
clone_size: -; d_call: -; v_call: TRBV5-1; j_call: TRBJ1-1; cdr3_nt: TGCGCCAGCAGCTTGGGAGACAGCAGAAACTTGAACACTGAAGCTTTCTTT; cdr3_aa: CASSLGDSRNLNTEAFF
clone_size: -; d_call: -; v_call: TRBV30; j_call: TRBJ1-2; cdr3_nt: TGTGCCTGGACCACAGGAAGTTATAATGGCTACACCTTC; cdr3_aa: CAWTTGSYNGYTF
clone_size: -; d_call: -; v_call: TRBV6-5; j_call: TRBJ2-5; cdr3_nt: TGTGCCAGCAGCCGGGACTTCTCCCGGGAGACCCAGTACTTC; cdr3_aa: CASSRDFSRETQYF
clone_size: -; d_call: -; v_call: TRBV15; j_call: TRBJ1-5; cdr3_nt: TGTGCCACCAGCAGAACCGGACAGAAAAATCAGCCCCAGCATTTT; cdr3_aa: CATSRTGQKNQPQHF
clone_size: -; d_call: TRBD1; v_call: TRBV7-6; j_call: TRBJ1-4; cdr3_nt: TGTGCCAGCAGCCCCTCGGGACAGCCTGGAGAAAAACTGTTTTTT; cdr3_aa: CASSPSGQPGEKLFF
clone_size: -; d_call: TRBD1; v_call: TRBV7-2; j_call: TRBJ1-5; cdr3_nt: TGTGCCAGCAGCTCGGACAGGGGGGGTCAGCCCCAGCATTTT; cdr3_aa: CASSSDRGGQPQHF
clone_size: -; d_call: -; v_call: TRBV7-9; j_call: TRBJ2-5; cdr3_nt: TGTGCCAGCAGCTTAGCCCGGGAGCGTCCAGAGACCCAGTACTTC; cdr3_aa: CASSLARERPETQYF
clone_size: -; d_call: TRBD2; v_call: TRBV25-1; j_call: TRBJ2-1; cdr3_nt: TGTGCCAGCAGTGTGAGGACTAGCGGGAGAGATAATGAGCAGTTCTTC; cdr3_aa: CASSVRTSGRDNEQFF
clone_size: -; d_call: TRBD2; v_call: TRBV7-8; j_call: TRBJ2-5; cdr3_nt: TGTGCCAGCAAGGGTCCTAGCGGGAGTTTTAGGTCCGGAGAGACCCAGTACTTC; cdr3_aa: CASKGPSGSFRSGETQYF
clone_size: -; d_call: -; v_call: TRBV25-1; j_call: TRBJ1-1; cdr3_nt: TGTGCCAGCACCCCCCGTGGAGTTAAGAACACTGAAGCTTTCTTT; cdr3_aa: CASTPRGVKNTEAFF
clone_size: -; d_call: TRBD1; v_call: TRBV7-9; j_call: TRBJ2-2; cdr3_nt: TGTGCCAGCAGCCGGGGACAGGGTGAAGACGGGGAGCTGTTTTTT; cdr3_aa: CASSRGQGEDGELFF
clone_size: -; d_call: -; v_call: TRBV5-1; j_call: TRBJ2-6; cdr3_nt: TGCGCCAGCAGCGGAGGGGTCTTTGGGGCCAACGTCCTGACTTTC; cdr3_aa: CASSGGVFGANVLTF
clone_size: -; d_call: -; v_call: TRBV28; j_call: TRBJ1-5; cdr3_nt: TGTGCCAGCAGTTCGGACACCCGGGTGGGCCAGCCCCAGCATTTT; cdr3_aa: CASSSDTRVGQPQHF
clone_size: -; d_call: -; v_call: TRBV30; j_call: TRBJ2-7; cdr3_nt: TGTGCCTGGAGCCGAGCGAGGGACGAGCAGTACTTC; cdr3_aa: CAWSRARDEQYF
clone_size: -; d_call: -; v_call: TRBV28; j_call: TRBJ2-7; cdr3_nt: TGTGCCAGCAGTAGACAGTTCTACGAGCAGTACTTC; cdr3_aa: CASSRQFYEQYF
clone_size: -; d_call: TRBD2; v_call: TRBV6-2/TRBV6-3; j_call: TRBJ2-1; cdr3_nt: TGTGCCAGCAGCCACCTAATAGCGGGGGTGCGCGATGAGCAGTTCTTC; cdr3_aa: CASSHLIAGVRDEQFF
clone_size: -; d_call: TRBD1; v_call: TRBV7-2; j_call: TRBJ1-1; cdr3_nt: TGTGCCAGCAGCCGGGGACAGGAAAACACTGAAGCTTTCTTT; cdr3_aa: CASSRGQENTEAFF
clone_size: -; d_call: -; v_call: TRBV18; j_call: TRBJ2-7; cdr3_nt: TGTGCCAGCTCAAAGTATACCAGCTCCTACGAGCAGTACTTC; cdr3_aa: CASSKYTSSYEQYF
clone_size: once; d_call: TRBD2; v_call: TRBV25-1; j_call: TRBJ2-3; cdr3_nt: TGTGCCAGCAGCGCCGGGACTAGCGGGAGTGTAGGCACAGATACGCAGTATTTT; cdr3_aa: CASSAGTSGSVGTDTQYF
clone_size: -; d_call: -; v_call: TRBV7-6; j_call: TRBJ2-7; cdr3_nt: TGTGCCAGCAGCTTAGACGGGATCTACGAGCAGTACTTC; cdr3_aa: CASSLDGIYEQYF
clone_size: -; d_call: -; v_call: TRBV9; j_call: TRBJ1-5; cdr3_nt: TGTGCCAGCAGCGACGGAGGTATCAATCAGCCCCAGCATTTT; cdr3_aa: CASSDGGINQPQHF
clone_size: -; d_call: TRBD2; v_call: TRBV6-5; j_call: TRBJ2-7; cdr3_nt: TGTGCCGGATCAGGGACTAGCGGGAACTACGAGCAGTACTTC; cdr3_aa: CAGSGTSGNYEQYF
clone_size: -; d_call: -; v_call: TRBV4-1; j_call: TRBJ1-2; cdr3_nt: TGCGCCAGCAGCCAAGAAGGAGGGAACCTAAACTATGGCTACACCTTC; cdr3_aa: CASSQEGGNLNYGYTF
clone_size: few; d_call: -; v_call: TRBV4-1; j_call: TRBJ2-7; cdr3_nt: TGCGCCAGCAGCCAATACCTAGCGTCGGGGTACGAGCAGTACTTC; cdr3_aa: CASSQYLASGYEQYF
clone_size: -; d_call: -; v_call: TRBV28; j_call: TRBJ2-5; cdr3_nt: TGTGCCAGCAGAGGGGGAGGGCGAGAGACCCAGTACTTC; cdr3_aa: CASRGGGRETQYF
clone_size: -; d_call: -; v_call: TRBV6-2/TRBV6-3; j_call: TRBJ2-7; cdr3_nt: TGTGCCAGCAGTTACCGGCGGGGGCCCCGCAACCCCTCCTACGAGCAGTACTTC; cdr3_aa: CASSYRRGPRNPSYEQYF
clone_size: -; d_call: TRBD1; v_call: TRBV5-4; j_call: TRBJ2-5; cdr3_nt: TGTGCCAGCAGCTCCGGACAGGGGGAGACCCAGTACTTC; cdr3_aa: CASSSGQGETQYF
clone_size: once; d_call: -; v_call: TRBV18; j_call: TRBJ2-6; cdr3_nt: TGTGCCAGCTCATCCGAGTACTCTGGGGCCAACGTCCTGACTTTC; cdr3_aa: CASSSEYSGANVLTF
clone_size: -; d_call: TRBD2; v_call: TRBV9; j_call: TRBJ2-7; cdr3_nt: TGTGCCAGCAGCGCTCATAGCGGGGGGTTCTCCTACGAGCAGTACTTC; cdr3_aa: CASSAHSGGFSYEQYF
clone_size: -; d_call: -; v_call: TRBV7-2; j_call: TRBJ2-3; cdr3_nt: TGTGCCAGCAGCGTCCGTGGGGCTGGGGATACGCAGTATTTT; cdr3_aa: CASSVRGAGDTQYF
clone_size: -; d_call: TRBD1; v_call: TRBV5-5; j_call: TRBJ2-7; cdr3_nt: TGTGCCAGCAGCCGACCGGGACAGGGCTACGAGCAGTACTTC; cdr3_aa: CASSRPGQGYEQYF
clone_size: -; d_call: -; v_call: TRBV30; j_call: TRBJ2-1; cdr3_nt: TGTGCCTGGAGTGAGGTAGGGGCTGAGCAGTTCTTC; cdr3_aa: CAWSEVGAEQFF
clone_size: -; d_call: -; v_call: TRBV28; j_call: TRBJ2-7; cdr3_nt: TGTGCCAGCAGTTTATCCCCGAGCTCCTACGAGCAGTACTTC; cdr3_aa: CASSLSPSSYEQYF
clone_size: medium-sized; d_call: TRBD2; v_call: TRBV14; j_call: TRBJ2-7; cdr3_nt: TGTGCCAGCAGCCATCCTACCCAGGCGGGAGGTTACGAGCAGTACTTC; cdr3_aa: CASSHPTQAGGYEQYF
clone_size: once; d_call: -; v_call: TRBV28; j_call: TRBJ2-1; cdr3_nt: TGTGCCAGCAGACCGCGACAGGATTCTGTAAGTGAGCAGTTCTTC; cdr3_aa: CASRPRQDSVSEQFF
clone_size: -; d_call: -; v_call: TRBV3-1/TRBV3-2; j_call: TRBJ1-4; cdr3_nt: TGTGCCAGCAGCCAAAGCCCCGGGGGGGAGAAAAAACTGTTTTTT; cdr3_aa: CASSQSPGGEKKLFF
clone_size: once; d_call: -; v_call: TRBV5-5; j_call: TRBJ1-5; cdr3_nt: TGTGCCAGCAGCCCAGGGGATCAGCCCCAGCATTTT; cdr3_aa: CASSPGDQPQHF
clone_size: -; d_call: -; v_call: TRBV7-3; j_call: TRBJ1-3; cdr3_nt: TGTGCCAGCAGCTCGGGGATTGGAAACACCATATATTTT; cdr3_aa: CASSSGIGNTIYF
clone_size: -; d_call: TRBD2; v_call: TRBV11-2; j_call: TRBJ2-7; cdr3_nt: TGTGCCAGCAGCTCGATCAGCAGGGCTAGCGGGATTTCCTACGAGCAGTACTTC; cdr3_aa: CASSSISRASGISYEQYF
clone_size: -; d_call: TRBD1; v_call: TRBV27; j_call: TRBJ2-1; cdr3_nt: TGTGCCAGCAGTTTTGGGACAGGGTCGAGGAATGAGCAGTTCTTC; cdr3_aa: CASSFGTGSRNEQFF
clone_size: -; d_call: -; v_call: TRBV21-1; j_call: TRBJ2-3; cdr3_nt: TGTGCCAGCAGCCCGATGCTGGCAAATAGCACAGATACGCAGTATTTT; cdr3_aa: CASSPMLANSTDTQYF
clone_size: -; d_call: TRBD1; v_call: TRBV15; j_call: TRBJ2-7; cdr3_nt: TGTGCCACCAGCAGAGGGGGGACAGGGAGGAACGAGCAGTACTTC; cdr3_aa: CATSRGGTGRNEQYF
clone_size: -; d_call: -; v_call: TRBV9; j_call: TRBJ2-7; cdr3_nt: TGTGCCAGCAGCCCAGGGTTTTCCTACGAGCAGTACTTC; cdr3_aa: CASSPGFSYEQYF
clone_size: once; d_call: -; v_call: TRBV7-2; j_call: TRBJ2-5; cdr3_nt: TGTGCCAGCAGCTTAGTCGTCAGCCAAGAGACCCAGTACTTC; cdr3_aa: CASSLVVSQETQYF
clone_size: -; d_call: TRBD2; v_call: TRBV30; j_call: TRBJ2-7; cdr3_nt: TGTGCCTGGAGCGGAGGAGTAGCGGGAGGCTACGAGCAGTACTTC; cdr3_aa: CAWSGGVAGGYEQYF
clone_size: -; d_call: -; v_call: TRBV7-6; j_call: TRBJ2-7; cdr3_nt: TGTGCCAGCAGCTTGGGGGGAGGTTACGAGCAGTACTTC; cdr3_aa: CASSLGGGYEQYF
clone_size: -; d_call: -; v_call: TRBV5-1; j_call: TRBJ2-5; cdr3_nt: TGCGCCAGCAGCGCCACTCCGGGTGGGTCTCAAGAGACCCAGTACTTC; cdr3_aa: CASSATPGGSQETQYF
clone_size: -; d_call: TRBD2; v_call: TRBV7-6; j_call: TRBJ2-1; cdr3_nt: TGTGCCAGCAGCCCACTCGGGGGGGCCGATGAGCAGTTCTTC; cdr3_aa: CASSPLGGADEQFF
clone_size: -; d_call: TRBD1; v_call: TRBV6-5; j_call: TRBJ2-1; cdr3_nt: TGTGCCAGCACCAAAGGGACAGCTTACAATGAGCAGTTCTTC; cdr3_aa: CASTKGTAYNEQFF
clone_size: -; d_call: -; v_call: TRBV2; j_call: TRBJ1-1; cdr3_nt: TGTGCCAGCAGTGCCCGGGGGGGCACTGAAGCTTTCTTT; cdr3_aa: CASSARGGTEAFF